The entry below describes one T cell receptor (beta chain). Antigen specificity is unknown. This sample stems from a study of blood T cells in healthy people across ages. Sample-barcoded 5' priming and a J-beta primer mix drove a second PCR of roughly 7 to 11 cycles. MiXCR, run by TCRdb on the 5' RACE reads, gives a single entry per CDR3 protein. The sample comprises approximately 2,000,000 distinct CDR3 sequences, roughly 43% of which are singletons, and 23% rests with the top ten. Points from the study as a whole: Older individuals had lower TCR beta diversity per million T cells (the decline was roughly linear).

Healthy individuals of Caucasian origin from Russia, aged about 6 to 95, served as donors. Every donor gave 7.5 to 10 milliliters of peripheral blood. J gave up 11 bases and V 0 bases, and 15 bases lay outside the gene matches. Germline V gene lookup returns CDR1 LGHNA and CDR2 YSLEER. The length of the CDR3 is 16 residues. This sequence joins TRBV4-3 and TRBJ1-2, with 7 nucleotides matching TRBD1. This receptor was taken from a human donor in good health. Input material: blood. CDR3: CASSQDTGLQGKEYTF. CDR3 nucleotide sequence: TGCGCCAGCAGCCAAGATACGGGTTTACAGGGGAAGGAGTACACCTTC.